The present TCR beta chain was sequenced within a study of blood T cell repertoires in COVID-19. For the study at large: T cells, B-cell-depleted T cells, or PBMCs provided the cDNA or gDNA that served as material.

Germline V lookup: CDR1 SGHRS, CDR2 YFSETQ. The CDR3 loop spans 16 amino acids. The junction had 4 bases not matched to a gene; V was cut back by 4 bases and J by 2 bases. This table comes from immunoSEQ multiplex PCR, and its TCRdb copy is limited to in-frame clones, with some not included. This table holds about 80,000 clones, 88% found once. This TCR was recovered from a woman over 75 with acute or convalescent COVID-19. This chain joins TRBV5-1 and TRBJ2-3, with 13 bases that match TRBD2. The source material was peripheral blood. The CDR3 protein is CASSPGTSGVTDTQYF. The CDR3 nucleotides read TGCGCCAGCAGCCCCGGGACTAGCGGGGTCACAGATACGCAGTATTTT.